These 17 T cell receptor beta chains were all obtained from the same sample, sequenced in a study of immune cell composition in non-small cell lung cancer (dated by TCRdb to 2017 to 2019). The library was built by means of the immunoSEQ multiplex PCR assay. TCRdb's version of the immuneACCESS table is confined to in-frame rearrangements and falls short of the full clone set. An unresolved V gene accounts for under half of the shortfall where checked; the remainder is of unknown origin. Within this sample are approximately 14,000 clones, with roughly 74% of them counted one time only. The ten biggest clones cover roughly 13% of the sample. The sequencing input was lung tumor tissue. The receptors originated from a human donor with non-small cell lung cancer.

The chain is built from TRBV7-3 and TRBJ2-3; no reliable D call. Trimming removed 5 bases from V and 1 base from J, with 22 bases in between. The CDR3 sequence is 18 residues long. Germline values: CDR1 SGHTA, CDR2 FQGTGA. CDR3 nucleotides: TGTGCCAGCAGCCCACAACCACCCCGGTTGACTCGCACAGATACGCAGTATTTT. It encodes CASSPQPPRLTRTDTQYF.

The V gene is TRBV5-1, the J gene TRBJ2-3; TRBD1 agrees at 9 bases. J gave up 9 bases and V 4 bases, and 6 bases lay outside the gene matches. Germline assignment: CDR1 SGHRS and CDR2 YFSETQ. This CDR3 is built from 13 residues. DNA for the CDR3: TGCGCCAGCAGCGGACAGGGGAGTAGCACGCAGTATTTT. Its translation is CASSGQGSSTQYF.

V gene TRBV5-1 combines with J gene TRBJ2-5; a weak D match, TRBD2 (5 bases). Germline CDR1 and CDR2: SGHRS and YFSETQ. Deletions cut 3 bases from V and 3 bases from J, with 12 bases between. The CDR3 extends over 14 amino acids. DNA for the CDR3: TGCGCCAGCAGCTCAGTCCCTAGCAAAGAGACCCAGTACTTC. It translates to CASSSVPSKETQYF.

The V call is TRBV11-3, the J call TRBJ2-1; perhaps TRBD1 as D (5 bases). Trimming took 5 bases from V and 0 from J, leaving 11 bases between them. The CDR3 consists of 15 residues. Germline loops: CDR1 SGHNT, CDR2 YENEEA. CDR3 loop: CASSQQGNSYNEQFF. For the CDR3, the DNA is TGTGCCAGCAGCCAGCAGGGTAACTCCTACAATGAGCAGTTCTTC.

This clone was detected only once. The chain couples TRBV7-8 to TRBJ1-2; no reliable D call. The V end lost 3 bases, the J end lost 3 bases, and 5 bases lay between the germline ends. The CDR3 is 12 amino acids. Germline V gives CDR1 SGHVS, CDR2 FQNEAQ. CDR3 sequence (DNA): TGTGCCAGCAGCTTCGGGGACTATGGCTACACCTTC. Its translation is CASSFGDYGYTF.

The CDR3 DNA follows: TGTGCCACCAGCAGAGACAGTCCCCTGTGGAATGAGCAGTTCTTC. Protein sequence: CATSRDSPLWNEQFF. The chain uses TRBV15 and TRBJ2-1; D unclear. The CDR3 has 15 amino acids. CDR1 is LNHNV, CDR2 YYDKDF, per germline (reference sequence). With 0 bases removed from V and 7 bases from J, the gap between germline ends came to 13 bases.

V gene TRBV6-1 combines with J gene TRBJ2-7; TRBD1 matches 8 bases. Germline V gene lookup returns CDR1 MNHNS and CDR2 SASEGT. This CDR3 is built from 15 residues. V gave up 1 base and J gave up 0 bases; unmatched junction bases: 2. This CDR3 reads CASSEGTGSSYEQYF. CDR3 coding DNA: TGTGCCAGCAGTGAAGGGACAGGGAGCTCCTACGAGCAGTACTTC.

This rearrangement joins TRBV4-2 to TRBJ1-3; 9 bases match TRBD1. With 5 bases clipped from V and 4 bases from J, the junction kept 6 bases outside the gene matches. Germline assignment: CDR1 LGHNA and CDR2 YNFKEQ. The CDR3 length is 15 residues. The CDR3 bases are TGTGCCAGCAGCAGGCGGGGGACAGGGGGAAACACCATATATTTT. Its protein is CASSRRGTGGNTIYF.

This sequence joins TRBV10-3 and TRBJ2-7; 7 bases fit TRBD2. Per the germline V gene, CDR1 is ENHRY and CDR2 is SYGVKD. V lost 3 bases and J lost 4; bases outside the gene matches: 9. The length of the CDR3 is 15 residues. The CDR3 DNA is TGTGCCATCAGTGAACCAGCGGGAATTTCTTACGAGCAGTACTTC. It yields the protein CAISEPAGISYEQYF.

The gene calls are TRBV29-1 and TRBJ2-3; 11 bases map to TRBD2. V gave up 3 bases and J gave up 2 bases; unmatched junction bases: 10. This CDR3 spans 17 amino acids. Germline V gene data show CDR1 as SQVTM and CDR2 as ANQGSEA. The CDR3 loop reads CSVDSGRAYSSTDTQYF. As DNA, the CDR3 is TGCAGCGTTGATAGCGGGAGGGCGTACTCCTCCACAGATACGCAGTATTTT.

The chain employs TRBV7-6 and TRBJ1-4, with 7 bases that match TRBD1. J lost 4 bases, V lost 2 bases, and 7 bases had no gene match. The CDR3 is made up of 16 amino acids. Germline assignment: CDR1 SGHVS and CDR2 FNYEAQ. The CDR3 here is CASSLQGGGINEKLFF. CDR3 in DNA: TGTGCCAGCAGCTTACAGGGGGGAGGTATTAATGAAAAACTGTTTTTT.

The chain uses TRBV18 and TRBJ2-2; unclear D gene. Germline values: CDR1 KGHSH, CDR2 LQKENI. With 4 bases removed from V and 1 base from J, the gap between germline ends came to 13 bases. CDR3 length: 16 residues. The CDR3 nucleotides are TGTGCCAGCTCACTTAATCCTGCAGGGAACACCGGGGAGCTGTTTTTT. Protein product: CASSLNPAGNTGELFF.

V gene TRBV27 combines with J gene TRBJ2-1; tentatively, D is TRBD2 (6 bases). Between the trimmed V and J ends, which lost 3 bases and 2 bases, there was a span of 14 bases. Germline V CDR1 and CDR2: MNHEY, SMNVEV (reference sequence). The CDR3 is 16 residues long. The CDR3 DNA is TGTGCCAGCAGTTTGGCAGCGGGTCGTACCTACAATGAGCAGTTCTTC. Translated, it gives CASSLAAGRTYNEQFF.

This clone came up a few times. J is TRBJ1-2 and V is TRBV5-5, with 7 bases fitting TRBD1. The CDR3 runs to 17 residues. V lost 4 bases to trimming and J lost 3 bases; unmatched junction nucleotides: 15. Germline CDR1 is SGHKS and CDR2 is YYEKEE (reference sequence). The CDR3 DNA follows: TGTGCCAGCAGCGCCCGTAGTGGGACAGCGGTCGACTATGGCTACACCTTC. Protein product: CASSARSGTAVDYGYTF.

The chain joins TRBV13 to TRBJ2-2; 10 bases map to TRBD1. Germline assignment: CDR1 PRHDT and CDR2 FYEKMQ (reference sequence). V gave up 4 bases and J gave up 5 bases; unmatched junction bases: 7. This CDR3 region has 16 residues. CDR3 DNA: TGTGCCAGCAGCTCAGGGACAGGGGTGAGTACCGGGGAGCTGTTTTTT. The encoded protein is CASSSGTGVSTGELFF. The full variable domain, in which reference TRBV13 and TRBJ2-2 provide the parts outside the CDR3, is AAGVIQSPRHLIKEKRETATLKCYPIPRHDTVYWYQQGPGQDPQFLISFYEKMQSDKGSIPDRFSAQQFSDYHSELNMSSLELGDSALYFCASSSGTGVSTGELFFGEGSRLTVL.

The V call is TRBV7-6, the J call TRBJ2-1, with 7 bases lining up with TRBD2. Germline values: CDR1 SGHVS, CDR2 FNYEAQ. The CDR3 is 18 residues long. Trimming cost V 1 base and J 0 bases; bases outside gene matches: 9. CDR3 nucleotides: TGTGCCAGCAGCTTAGGGCTAGCGGTCACTAGCTCCTACAATGAGCAGTTCTTC. Encoded protein: CASSLGLAVTSSYNEQFF.

The chain joins TRBV11-2 to TRBJ2-1; a weak D match, TRBD1 (6 bases). The V end lost 5 bases, the J end lost 0 bases, and 8 bases lay between the germline ends. Germline CDR1 SGHAT, CDR2 FQNNGV. This CDR3 has 14 amino acids. The CDR3 here is CASSRGGSYNEQFF. Here the CDR3 DNA reads TGTGCCAGCAGCCGAGGGGGCTCCTACAATGAGCAGTTCTTC.